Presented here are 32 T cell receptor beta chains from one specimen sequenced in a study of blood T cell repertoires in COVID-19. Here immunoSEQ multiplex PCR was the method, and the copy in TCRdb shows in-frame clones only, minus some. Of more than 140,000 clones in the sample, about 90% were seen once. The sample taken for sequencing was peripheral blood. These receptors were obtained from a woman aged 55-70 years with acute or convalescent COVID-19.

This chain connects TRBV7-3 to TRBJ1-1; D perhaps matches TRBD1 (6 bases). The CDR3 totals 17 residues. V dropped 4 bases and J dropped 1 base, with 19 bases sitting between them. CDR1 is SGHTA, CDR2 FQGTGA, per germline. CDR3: CASSSYAYRASNTEAFF. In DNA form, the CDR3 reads TGTGCCAGCAGCTCTTATGCTTACAGGGCATCGAACACTGAAGCTTTCTTT.

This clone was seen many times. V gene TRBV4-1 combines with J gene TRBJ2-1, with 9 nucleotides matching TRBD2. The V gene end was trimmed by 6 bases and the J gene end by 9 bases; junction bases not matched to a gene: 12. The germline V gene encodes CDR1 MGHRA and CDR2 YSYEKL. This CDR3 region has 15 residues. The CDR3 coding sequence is TGCGCCAGCAGAATAGCGGGGGCCGGGGAAGGTGAGCAGTTCTTC. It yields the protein CASRIAGAGEGEQFF.

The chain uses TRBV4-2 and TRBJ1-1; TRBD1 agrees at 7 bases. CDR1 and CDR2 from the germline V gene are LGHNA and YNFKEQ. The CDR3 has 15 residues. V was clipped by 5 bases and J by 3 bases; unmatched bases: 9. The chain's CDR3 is CASSFTTGYYTEAFF. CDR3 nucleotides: TGTGCCAGCAGCTTCACGACAGGGTATTACACTGAAGCTTTCTTT.

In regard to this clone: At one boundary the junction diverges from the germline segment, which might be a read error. In DNA form, the CDR3 reads TGTGCCAGCAGCCCCCCCGGACAGGGGTGTCAGTTC. As protein: CASSPPGQGCQF. The genes are TRBV28 and TRBJ2-7; 9 bases line up with TRBD1. CDR1 MDHEN and CDR2 SYDVKM come from the germline V gene. The CDR3 consists of 12 residues.

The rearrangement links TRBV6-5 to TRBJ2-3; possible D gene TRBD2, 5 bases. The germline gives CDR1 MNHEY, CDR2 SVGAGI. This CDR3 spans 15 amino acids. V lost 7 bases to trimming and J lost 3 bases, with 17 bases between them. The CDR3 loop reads CASTSSRGGTDTQYF. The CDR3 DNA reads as TGTGCCAGCACCTCCTCACGGGGTGGGACAGATACGCAGTATTTT.

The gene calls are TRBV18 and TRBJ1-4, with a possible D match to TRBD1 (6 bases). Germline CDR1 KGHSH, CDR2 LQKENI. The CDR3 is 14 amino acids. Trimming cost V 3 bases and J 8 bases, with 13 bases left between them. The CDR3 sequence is CASSPTDSQEKLFF. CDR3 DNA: TGTGCCAGCTCACCTACGGACAGCCAAGAAAAACTGTTTTTT.

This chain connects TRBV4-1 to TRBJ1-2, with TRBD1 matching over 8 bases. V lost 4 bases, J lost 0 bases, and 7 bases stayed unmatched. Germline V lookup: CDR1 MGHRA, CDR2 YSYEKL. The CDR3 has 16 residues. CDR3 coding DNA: TGCGCCAGCAGCCTTCGTGACAGGGGTTCTAACTATGGCTACACCTTC. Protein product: CASSLRDRGSNYGYTF.

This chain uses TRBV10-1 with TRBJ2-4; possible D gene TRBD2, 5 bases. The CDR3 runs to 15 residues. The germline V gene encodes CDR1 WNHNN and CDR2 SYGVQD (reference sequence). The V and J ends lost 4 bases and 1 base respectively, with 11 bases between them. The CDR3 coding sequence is TGCGCCAGCAGTGCGGAACTAGAGGCCAAAAACATTCAGTACTTC. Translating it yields CASSAELEAKNIQYF.

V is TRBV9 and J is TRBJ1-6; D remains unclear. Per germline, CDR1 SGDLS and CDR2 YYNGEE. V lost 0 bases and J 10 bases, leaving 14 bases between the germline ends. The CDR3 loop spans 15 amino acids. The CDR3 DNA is TGTGCCAGCAGCGTAGAATCGGGGAATGGATCACCCCTCCACTTT. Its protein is CASSVESGNGSPLHF.

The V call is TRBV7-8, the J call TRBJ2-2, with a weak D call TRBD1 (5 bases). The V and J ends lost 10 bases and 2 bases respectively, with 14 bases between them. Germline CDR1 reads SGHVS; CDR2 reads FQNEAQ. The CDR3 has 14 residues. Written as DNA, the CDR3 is TGTGCCACCACCAGGGCCAGCAACACCGGGGAGCTGTTTTTT. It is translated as CATTRASNTGELFF.

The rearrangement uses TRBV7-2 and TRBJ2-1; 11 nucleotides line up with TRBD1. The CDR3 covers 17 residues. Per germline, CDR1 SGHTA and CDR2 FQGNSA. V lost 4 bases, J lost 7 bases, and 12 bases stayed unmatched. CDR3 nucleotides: TGTGCCAGCAGCTCTATCCCCGGGACAGGGGGTGGGAATGAGCAGTTCTTC. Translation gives CASSSIPGTGGGNEQFF.

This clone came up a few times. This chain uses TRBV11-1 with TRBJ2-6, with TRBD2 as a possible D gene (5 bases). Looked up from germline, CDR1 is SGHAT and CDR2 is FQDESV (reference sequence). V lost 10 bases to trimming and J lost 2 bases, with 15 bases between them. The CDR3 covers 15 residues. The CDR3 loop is CATHSRTPGANVLTF. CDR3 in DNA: TGTGCCACTCACTCCAGGACTCCTGGGGCCAACGTCCTGACTTTC.

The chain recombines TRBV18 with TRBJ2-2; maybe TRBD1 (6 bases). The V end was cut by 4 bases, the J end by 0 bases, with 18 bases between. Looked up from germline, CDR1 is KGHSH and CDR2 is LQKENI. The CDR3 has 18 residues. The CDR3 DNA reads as TGTGCCAGCTCACTACTGAATCCGACAGGCGCGAACACCGGGGAGCTGTTTTTT. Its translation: CASSLLNPTGANTGELFF.

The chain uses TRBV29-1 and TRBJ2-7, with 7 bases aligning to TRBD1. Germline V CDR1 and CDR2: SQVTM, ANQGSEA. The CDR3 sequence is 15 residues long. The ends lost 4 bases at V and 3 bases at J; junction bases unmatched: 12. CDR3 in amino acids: CSVVGTVANLYEQYF. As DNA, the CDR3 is TGCAGCGTTGTCGGGACAGTCGCCAACCTCTACGAGCAGTACTTC.

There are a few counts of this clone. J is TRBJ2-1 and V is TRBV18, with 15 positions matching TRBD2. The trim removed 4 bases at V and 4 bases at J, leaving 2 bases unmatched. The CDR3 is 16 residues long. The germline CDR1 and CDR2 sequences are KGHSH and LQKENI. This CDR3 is CASSLGLAGGYNEQFF. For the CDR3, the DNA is TGTGCCAGCTCACTCGGACTAGCGGGGGGGTACAATGAGCAGTTCTTC.

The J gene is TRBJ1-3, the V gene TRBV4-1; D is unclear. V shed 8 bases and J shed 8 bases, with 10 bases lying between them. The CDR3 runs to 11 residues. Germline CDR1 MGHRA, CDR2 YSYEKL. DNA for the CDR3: TGCGCCAGCTCCGCCGCGGACACCATATATTTT. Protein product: CASSAADTIYF.

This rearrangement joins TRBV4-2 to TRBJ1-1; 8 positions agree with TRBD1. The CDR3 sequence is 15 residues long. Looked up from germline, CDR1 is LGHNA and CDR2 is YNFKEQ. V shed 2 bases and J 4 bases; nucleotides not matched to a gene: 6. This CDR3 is CASSQLQGGRTEAFF. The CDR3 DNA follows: TGTGCCAGCAGCCAATTACAGGGGGGACGCACTGAAGCTTTCTTT.

DNA for the CDR3: TGTGCCAGCAGCCAAGACGTGGCTCGGGGGGGCGTCAGGGAGCTGTTTTTT. This gives the protein CASSQDVARGGVRELFF. The rearrangement uses TRBV4-2 and TRBJ2-2; 8 positions match TRBD2. Germline V gene sequence: CDR1 LGHNA, CDR2 YNFKEQ. The CDR3 runs to 17 residues. V gave up 0 bases and J gave up 9 bases; unmatched junction bases: 12.

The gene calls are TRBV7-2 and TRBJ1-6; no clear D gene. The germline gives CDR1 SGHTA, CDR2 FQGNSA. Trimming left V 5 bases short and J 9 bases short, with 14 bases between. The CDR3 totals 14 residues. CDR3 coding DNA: TGTGCCAGCAGCCCTCGCGGGGAGGGTTCACCCCTCCACTTT. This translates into CASSPRGEGSPLHF.

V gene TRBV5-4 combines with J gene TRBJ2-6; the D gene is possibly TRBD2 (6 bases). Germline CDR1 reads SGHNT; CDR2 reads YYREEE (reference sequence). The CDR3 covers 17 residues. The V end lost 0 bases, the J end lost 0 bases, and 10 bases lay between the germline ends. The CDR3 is CASSLGDSRSGANVLTF. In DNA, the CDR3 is TGTGCCAGCAGCTTGGGGGACTCCCGCTCTGGGGCCAACGTCCTGACTTTC.

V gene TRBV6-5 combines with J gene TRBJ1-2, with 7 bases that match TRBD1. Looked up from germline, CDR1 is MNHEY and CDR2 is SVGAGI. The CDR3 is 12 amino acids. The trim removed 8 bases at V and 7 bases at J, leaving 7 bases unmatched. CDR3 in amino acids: CASSRQGTGYTF. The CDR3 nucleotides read TGTGCCAGCTCTCGACAGGGAACTGGCTACACCTTC.

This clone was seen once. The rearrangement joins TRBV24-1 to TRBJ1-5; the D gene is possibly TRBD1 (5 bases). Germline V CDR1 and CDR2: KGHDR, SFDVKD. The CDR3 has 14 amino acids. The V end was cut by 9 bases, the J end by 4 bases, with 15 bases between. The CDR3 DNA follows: TGTGCCACCTTTCCAGGGCTACCGAATCAGCCCCAGCATTTT. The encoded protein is CATFPGLPNQPQHF.

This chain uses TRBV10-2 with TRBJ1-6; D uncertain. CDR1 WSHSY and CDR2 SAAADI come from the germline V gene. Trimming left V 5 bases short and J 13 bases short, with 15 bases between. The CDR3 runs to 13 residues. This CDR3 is CASSPTYEQPLHF. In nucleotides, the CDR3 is TGCGCCAGCAGTCCGACCTATGAACAGCCCCTCCACTTT.

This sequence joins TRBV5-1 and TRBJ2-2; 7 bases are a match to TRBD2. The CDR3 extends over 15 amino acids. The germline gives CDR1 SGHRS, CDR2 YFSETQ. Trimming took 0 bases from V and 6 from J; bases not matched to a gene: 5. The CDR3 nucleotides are TGCGCCAGCAGCTTGGAAGGGAGGGAGGCCGGGGAGCTGTTTTTT. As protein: CASSLEGREAGELFF.

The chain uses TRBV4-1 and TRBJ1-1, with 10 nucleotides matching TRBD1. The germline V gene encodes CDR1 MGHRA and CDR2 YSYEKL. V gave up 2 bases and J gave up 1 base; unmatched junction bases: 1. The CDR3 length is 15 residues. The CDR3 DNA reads TGCGCCAGCAGCCAATGGGACAGGGGGAACACTGAAGCTTTCTTT. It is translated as CASSQWDRGNTEAFF.

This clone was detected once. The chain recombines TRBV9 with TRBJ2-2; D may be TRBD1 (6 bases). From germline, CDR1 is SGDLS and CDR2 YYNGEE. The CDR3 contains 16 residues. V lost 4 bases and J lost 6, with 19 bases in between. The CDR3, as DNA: TGTGCCAGCAGCTCGGAGGCAGGGGCCCCTCCCGGGGAGCTGTTTTTT. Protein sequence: CASSSEAGAPPGELFF. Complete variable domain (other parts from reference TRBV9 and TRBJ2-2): DSGVTQTPKHLITATGQRVTLRCSPRSGDLSVYWYQQSLDQGLQFLIQYYNGEERAKGNILERFSAQQFPDLHSELNLSSLELGDSALYFCASSSEAGAPPGELFFGEGSRLTVL.

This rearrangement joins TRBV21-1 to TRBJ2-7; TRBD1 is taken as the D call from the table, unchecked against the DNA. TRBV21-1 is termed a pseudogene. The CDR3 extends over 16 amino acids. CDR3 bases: TGTGCCAGCAGCAAAGTGTGGGACAGCTACTCCTACGAGCAGTACTTC. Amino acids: CASSKVWDSYSYEQYF.

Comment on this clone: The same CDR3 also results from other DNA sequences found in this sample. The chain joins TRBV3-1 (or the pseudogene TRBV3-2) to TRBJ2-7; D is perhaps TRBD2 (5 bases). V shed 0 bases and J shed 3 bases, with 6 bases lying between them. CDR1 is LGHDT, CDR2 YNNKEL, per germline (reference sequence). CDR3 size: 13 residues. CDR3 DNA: TGTGCCAGCAGCCAAGAGGGAGTCTACGAGCAGTACTTC. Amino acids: CASSQEGVYEQYF.

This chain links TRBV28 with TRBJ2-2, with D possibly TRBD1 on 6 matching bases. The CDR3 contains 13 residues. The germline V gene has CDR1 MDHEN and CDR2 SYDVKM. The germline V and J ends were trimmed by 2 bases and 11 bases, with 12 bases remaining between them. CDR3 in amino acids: CASSLLQGRELFF. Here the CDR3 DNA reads TGTGCCAGCAGTTTACTACAGGGTAGAGAGCTGTTTTTT.

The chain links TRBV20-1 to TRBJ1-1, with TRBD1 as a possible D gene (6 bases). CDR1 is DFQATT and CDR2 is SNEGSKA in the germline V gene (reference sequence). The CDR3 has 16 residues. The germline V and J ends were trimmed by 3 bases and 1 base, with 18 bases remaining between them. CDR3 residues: CSASPFNRERNTEAFF. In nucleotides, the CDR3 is TGCAGTGCTAGTCCTTTCAACAGGGAGCGGAACACTGAAGCTTTCTTT.

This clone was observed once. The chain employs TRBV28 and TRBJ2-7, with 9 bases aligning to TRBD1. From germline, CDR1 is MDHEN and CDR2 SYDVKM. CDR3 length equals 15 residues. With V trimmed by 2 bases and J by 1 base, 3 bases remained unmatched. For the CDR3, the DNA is TGTGCCAGCAGTTTAGCCGGGACAGGGTCCTACGAGCAGTACTTC. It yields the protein CASSLAGTGSYEQYF.

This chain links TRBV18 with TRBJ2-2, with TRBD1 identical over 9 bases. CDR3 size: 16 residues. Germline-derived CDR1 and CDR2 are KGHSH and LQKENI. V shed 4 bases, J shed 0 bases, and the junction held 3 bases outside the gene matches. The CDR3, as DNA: TGTGCCAGCTCACAACAGGGGGCCACGAACACCGGGGAGCTGTTTTTT. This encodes CASSQQGATNTGELFF.